This TCR beta chain derives from a study of T cell responses to AZD1222 COVID-19 vaccine (dated by TCRdb to the early 2020s). Concerning the study at large: TCR sequencing covered fewer than 250 trial participants: 200 to 210 given two doses of AZD1222 and around 26 given two doses of MenACWY control vaccine. Trial participants were enrolled into age subgroups of 18-55, 56-69 and 70-plus years, which contained roughly 150, 30 and 60 TCR-sequenced participants, respectively.

The germline V gene encodes CDR1 SEHNR and CDR2 FQNEAQ (reference sequence). Relative to germline, V is 2 bases shorter and J is 7 bases shorter, with 18 bases between their ends. From the cysteine up to the phenylalanine, the CDR3 has a length of 16 residues. The CDR3 DNA has 48 bases and is translated from base 1. Turning to this clone: The antigen this receptor binds is unknown. Nothing much larger sits one base from this clone, and base qualities are not available.

The CDR3 regions of human TCRbeta chains were analyzed by immunosequencing. Per the source publication's procedure: Repertoire TCRs were checked for matches against a reference library of SARS-CoV-2-specific TCRs that had been generated using the MIRA antigen-specificity platform. Breadth was defined as the fraction of unique TCRs that were SARS-CoV-2-associated, and depth was defined as the fraction of total T cells that were SARS-CoV-2-associated. Using the MIRA data, each spike-specific TCR was mapped to the spike region that the TCR reacts to and placed in a CD4 or CD8 class. Log10-transformed breadth and depth values were compared by one-way ANOVA with Sidak's multiple comparisons tests. TCRdb holds this immuneACCESS table with in-frame rearrangements only. Some clones are missing; in checked studies, unresolved V genes explain under half, and the rest has no known cause. The D gene and trimming were derived from the DNA, and the V and J assignments and clone size from that table. The table for this sample lists roughly 99,000 clones; roughly 87% of them were counted only once. The top ten clones comprise around 5% of the sample.

According to the study, the label for this sample's time point signals: about 28 days (+/-7) after the second vaccine dose. AZD1222 recipients given second doses at about 4 weeks or at about 12 weeks were pooled, since spike-specific TCR depth and breadth were not found to differ between the two schedules. Vaccinee samples came from UK trials COV001 and COV002, including a single-blind randomized controlled phase 2/3 trial of AZD1222 (ChAdOx1 nCoV-19) in healthy adults. For TCRbeta chain sequencing, PBMC samples were collected from trial participants at day 0 and at day 28 after the second dose. The research as a whole found: Conclusions about previously exposed vaccinees were limited because only five to seven AZD1222 recipients were SARS-CoV-2 seropositive at baseline. The vaccine-associated CD4 TCRs covered the entire spike protein, and the dominant responses fell in regions 160-218 and 743-854. Participants were mostly white British, with more females than males. The authors suggested clonal diversity may have been underestimated. Nearly half of unique spike-specific TCRs reportedly recognized epitopes outside regions mutated in the B.1.351 and B.1.1.7 variants. Because no day 14 peak-response samples were available, repertoires were characterized only after the peak T cell response. The 56-69-year group was small, and its depth increase did not reach significance, likely because of low power. A significant rise in spike-specific TCR breadth and depth was observed after two AZD1222 doses relative to day 0 and relative to MenACWY recipients.

This TCR came from an adult who received the AZD1222 COVID-19 vaccine. The sequence links TRBV7-9 to TRBJ1-5; a tentative D call is TRBD1 (6 bases match). The specimen comprised peripheral blood, sampled 28 days after the second AZD1222 dose. The CDR3 has the sequence CASSLYVGGRAQPQHF. The sequence in DNA is TGTGCCAGCAGCTTATATGTCGGGGGGCGAGCACAGCCCCAGCATTTT.